This T cell receptor (beta chain) was retrieved from a study of cytomegalovirus exposure and HLA in healthy donors. As concerns this clone: The antigen remains unidentified.

V lost 3 bases, J lost 3 bases, and 6 bases stayed unmatched. The germline gives CDR1 SQVTM, CDR2 ANQGSEA. This CDR3 is built from 14 residues. The PCR had 60 Vbeta and 13 Jbeta primers. Method: immunoSEQ multiplex PCR; TCRdb's copy keeps in-frame clones and lacks some. The sample lists fewer than 120,000 clones, 75% to 90% occurring once. Study-wide results and limits: Researchers catalogued over 150 TCR beta chains as cytomegalovirus-associated. The analysis excluded some indistinguishable V segments, including TRBV6-2 and TRBV6-3.

The sequencing input was PBMCs. The rearrangement uses TRBV29-1 and TRBJ1-1; 8 positions match TRBD1. This clonotype was obtained from a man aged 40-50 years in good health and CMV-seronegative. The CDR3 spells CSVEVGRGHTEAFF. CDR3 DNA sequence: TGCAGCGTTGAGGTGGGCAGGGGGCACACTGAAGCTTTCTTT.